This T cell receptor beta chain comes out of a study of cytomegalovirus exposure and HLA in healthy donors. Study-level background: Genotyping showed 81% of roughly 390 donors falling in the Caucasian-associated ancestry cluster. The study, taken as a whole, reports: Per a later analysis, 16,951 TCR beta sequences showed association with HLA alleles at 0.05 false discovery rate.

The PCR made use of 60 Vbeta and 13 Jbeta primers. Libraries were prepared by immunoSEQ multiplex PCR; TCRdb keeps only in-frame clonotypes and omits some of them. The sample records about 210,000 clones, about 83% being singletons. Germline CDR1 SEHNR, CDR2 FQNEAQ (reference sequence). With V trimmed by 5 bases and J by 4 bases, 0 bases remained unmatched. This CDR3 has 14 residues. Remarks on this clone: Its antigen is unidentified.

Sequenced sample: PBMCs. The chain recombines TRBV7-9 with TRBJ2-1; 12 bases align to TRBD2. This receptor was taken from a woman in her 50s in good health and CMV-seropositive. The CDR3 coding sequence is TGTGCCAGCAGCGGACTAGCGGGGTACAATGAGCAGTTCTTC. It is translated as CASSGLAGYNEQFF.